This T cell receptor beta chain was sequenced for a study of identifying expanded T cells in peripheral blood. Findings of the study overall: Technical replicates showed approximately 1.2 changed clones; two weeks around 15; four weeks 19. Clone count variance between roughly two-week samples rose with total template count.

Collection occurred without any documented infections or immune events in donors. Assay used: immunoSEQ multiplex PCR; TCRdb lists only in-frame clones, some missing. The sample consists of some 93,000 clones, about 88% of them appearing once. Details on this clone: Its antigen is not known.

CDR3 length equals 15 residues. Germline loops: CDR1 SGHVS, CDR2 FQNEAQ. The V segment lost 3 bases and the J segment 2 bases; nucleotides outside the gene matches: 5. The clonotype originates from a person aged 18 to 70 in good health. Input material: blood. The J gene is TRBJ2-7, the V gene TRBV7-8; TRBD2 agrees at 9 bases. CDR3 bases: TGTGCCAGCAGCTTTAGCGGGAGCGCGACCTACGAGCAGTACTTC. Encoded protein: CASSFSGSATYEQYF. The variable domain in full, with the rest retrieved from reference TRBV7-8 and TRBJ2-7, is GAGVSQSPRYKVAKRGQDVALRCDPISGHVSLFWYQQALGQGPEFLTYFQNEAQLDKSGLPSDRFFAERPEGSVSTLKIQRTQQEDSAVYLCASSFSGSATYEQYFGPGTRLTVT.